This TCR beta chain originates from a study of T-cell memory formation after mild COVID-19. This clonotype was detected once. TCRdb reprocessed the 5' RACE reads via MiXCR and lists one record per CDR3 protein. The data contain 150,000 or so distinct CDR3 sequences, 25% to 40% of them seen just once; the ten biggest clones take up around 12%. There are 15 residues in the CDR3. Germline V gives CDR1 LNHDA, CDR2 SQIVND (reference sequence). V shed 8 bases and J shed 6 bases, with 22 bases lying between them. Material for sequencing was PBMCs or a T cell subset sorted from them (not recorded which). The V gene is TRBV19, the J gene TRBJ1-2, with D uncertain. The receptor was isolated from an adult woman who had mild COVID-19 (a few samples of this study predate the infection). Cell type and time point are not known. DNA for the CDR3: TGTGCCAGTTTCCAGGTAGGACGGCTTGAGGATGGCTACACCTTC. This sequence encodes CASFQVGRLEDGYTF.